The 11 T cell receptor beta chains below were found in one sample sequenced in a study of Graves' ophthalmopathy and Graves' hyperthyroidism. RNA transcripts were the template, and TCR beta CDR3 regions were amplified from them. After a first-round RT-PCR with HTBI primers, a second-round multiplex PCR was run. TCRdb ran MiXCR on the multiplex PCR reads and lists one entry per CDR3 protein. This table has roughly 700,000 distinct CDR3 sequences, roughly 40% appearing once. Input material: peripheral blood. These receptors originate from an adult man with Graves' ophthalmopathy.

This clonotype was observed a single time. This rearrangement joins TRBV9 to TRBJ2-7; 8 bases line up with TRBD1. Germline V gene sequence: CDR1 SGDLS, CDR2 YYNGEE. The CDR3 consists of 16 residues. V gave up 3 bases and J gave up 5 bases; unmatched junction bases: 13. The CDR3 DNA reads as TGTGCCAGCAGCGCAGGGACAGGAAAGGTGTTCGACGAGCAGTACTTC. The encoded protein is CASSAGTGKVFDEQYF.

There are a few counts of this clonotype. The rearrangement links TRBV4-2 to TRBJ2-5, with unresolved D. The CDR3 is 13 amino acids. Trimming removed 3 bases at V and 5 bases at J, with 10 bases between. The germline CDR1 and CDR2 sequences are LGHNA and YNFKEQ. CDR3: CASSQNRWETQYF. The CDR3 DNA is TGTGCCAGCAGCCAGAATCGGTGGGAGACCCAGTACTTC.

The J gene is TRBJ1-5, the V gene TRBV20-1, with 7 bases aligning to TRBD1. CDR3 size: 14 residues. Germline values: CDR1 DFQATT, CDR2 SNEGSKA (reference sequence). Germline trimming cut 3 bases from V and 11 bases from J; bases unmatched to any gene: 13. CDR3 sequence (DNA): TGCAGTGCTAGCCGGGACAGTGGAAGCGGGACCCAGCATTTT. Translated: CSASRDSGSGTQHF.

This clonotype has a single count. CDR3 nucleotides: TGTGCCAGCAGCTCCTGGGGAGGGACAGCCTATGGCTACACCTTC. It translates to CASSSWGGTAYGYTF. The chain employs TRBV2 and TRBJ1-2; 7 positions match TRBD1. V gave up 6 bases and J gave up 4 bases; unmatched junction bases: 11. The germline CDR1 and CDR2 sequences are SNHLY and FYNNEI. The length of the CDR3 is 15 residues.

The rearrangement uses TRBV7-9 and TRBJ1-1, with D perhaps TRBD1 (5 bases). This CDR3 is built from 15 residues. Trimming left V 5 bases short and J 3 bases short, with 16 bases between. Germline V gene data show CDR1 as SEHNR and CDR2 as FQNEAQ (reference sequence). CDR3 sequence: CASSGGRGFDTEAFF. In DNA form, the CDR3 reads TGTGCCAGCAGCGGTGGACGGGGCTTCGACACTGAAGCTTTCTTT.

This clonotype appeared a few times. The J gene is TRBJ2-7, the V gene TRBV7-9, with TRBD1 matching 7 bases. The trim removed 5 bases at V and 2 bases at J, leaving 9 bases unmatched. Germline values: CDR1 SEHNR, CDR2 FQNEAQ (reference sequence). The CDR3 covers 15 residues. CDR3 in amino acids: CASSQNRDRAYEQYF. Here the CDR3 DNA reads TGTGCCAGCAGCCAAAACCGGGACAGAGCCTACGAGCAGTACTTC.

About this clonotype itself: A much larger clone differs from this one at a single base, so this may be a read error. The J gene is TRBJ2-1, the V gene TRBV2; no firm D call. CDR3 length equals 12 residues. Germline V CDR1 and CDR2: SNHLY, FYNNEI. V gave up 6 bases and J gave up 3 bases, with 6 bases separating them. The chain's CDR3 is CASRADYNEQFF. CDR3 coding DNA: TGTGCCAGCAGGGCAGACTACAATGAGCAGTTCTTC.

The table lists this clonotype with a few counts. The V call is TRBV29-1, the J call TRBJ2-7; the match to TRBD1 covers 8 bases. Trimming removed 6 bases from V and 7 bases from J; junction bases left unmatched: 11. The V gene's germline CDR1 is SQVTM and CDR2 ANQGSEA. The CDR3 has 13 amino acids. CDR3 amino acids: CSVQQGVASEQYF. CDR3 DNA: TGCAGCGTACAACAGGGGGTGGCGAGTGAGCAGTACTTC.

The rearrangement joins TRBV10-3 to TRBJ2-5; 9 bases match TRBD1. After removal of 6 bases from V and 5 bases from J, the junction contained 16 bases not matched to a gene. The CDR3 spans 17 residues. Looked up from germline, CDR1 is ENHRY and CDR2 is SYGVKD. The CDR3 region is CAISPASKQGAGETQYF. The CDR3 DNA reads TGTGCCATCAGCCCCGCCTCGAAACAGGGGGCAGGGGAGACCCAGTACTTC.

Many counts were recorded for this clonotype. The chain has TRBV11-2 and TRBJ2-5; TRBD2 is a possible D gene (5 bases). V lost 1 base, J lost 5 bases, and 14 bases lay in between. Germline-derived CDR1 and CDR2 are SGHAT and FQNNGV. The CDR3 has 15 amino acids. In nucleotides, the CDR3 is TGTGCCAGCAGCTTAGTCGGCGGAGGCGTGGAGACCCAGTACTTC. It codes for CASSLVGGGVETQYF.

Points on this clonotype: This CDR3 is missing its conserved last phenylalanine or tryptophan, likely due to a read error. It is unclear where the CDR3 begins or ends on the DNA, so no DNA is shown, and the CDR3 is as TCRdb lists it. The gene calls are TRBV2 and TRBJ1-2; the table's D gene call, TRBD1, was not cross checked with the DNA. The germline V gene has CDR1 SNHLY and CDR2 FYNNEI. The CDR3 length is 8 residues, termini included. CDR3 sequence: CASSEEGR.